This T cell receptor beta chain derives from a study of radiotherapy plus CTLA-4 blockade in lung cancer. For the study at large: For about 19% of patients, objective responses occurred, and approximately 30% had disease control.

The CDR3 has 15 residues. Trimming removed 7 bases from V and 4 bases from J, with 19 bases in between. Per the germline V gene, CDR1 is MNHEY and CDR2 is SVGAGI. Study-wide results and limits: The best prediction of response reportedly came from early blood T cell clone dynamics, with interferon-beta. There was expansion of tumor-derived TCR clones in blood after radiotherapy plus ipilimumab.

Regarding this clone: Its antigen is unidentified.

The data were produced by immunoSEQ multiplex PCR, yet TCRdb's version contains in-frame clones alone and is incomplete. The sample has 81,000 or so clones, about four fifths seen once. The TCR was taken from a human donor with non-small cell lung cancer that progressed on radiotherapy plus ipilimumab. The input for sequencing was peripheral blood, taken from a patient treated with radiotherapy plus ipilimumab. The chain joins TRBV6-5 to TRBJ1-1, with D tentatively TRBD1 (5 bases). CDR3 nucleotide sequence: TGTGCCAGCACCTACGGTGGCAGGGCTACCACTGAAGCTTTCTTT. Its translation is CASTYGGRATTEAFF.